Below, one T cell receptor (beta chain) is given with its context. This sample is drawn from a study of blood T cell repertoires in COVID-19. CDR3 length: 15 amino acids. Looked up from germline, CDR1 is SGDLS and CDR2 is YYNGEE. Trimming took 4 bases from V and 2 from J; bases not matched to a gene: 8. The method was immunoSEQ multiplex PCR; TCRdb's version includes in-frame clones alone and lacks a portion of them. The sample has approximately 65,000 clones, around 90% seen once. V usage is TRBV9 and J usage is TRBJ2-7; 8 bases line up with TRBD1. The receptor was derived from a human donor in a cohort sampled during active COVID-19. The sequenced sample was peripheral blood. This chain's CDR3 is CASSSLDRAPYEQYF. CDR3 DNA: TGTGCCAGCAGCTCACTGGACAGGGCCCCCTACGAGCAGTACTTC.